Sequencing of this TCR beta chain was carried out in a study of T cell clusters in autoimmune cytopenias. TRB amplification used around 260 ng of peripheral blood genomic DNA. There are 16 residues in the CDR3. Germline lookup yields CDR1 MNHEY and CDR2 SVGAGI. Study results and caveats: The T cell clusters were defined only in silico, without experimental functional validation. TRB repertoire shifts in secondary cytopenia and chronic lymphocytic leukemia mostly reflected lymphoma, not autoimmunity.

This clonotype is called medium-sized based on its frequency. Its antigen is currently unknown. One tube held mixed TRB-A and TRB-B primer pools for touch-down PCR. After re-calling the multiplex PCR reads, TCRdb lists one entry per CDR3 protein, DNA absent. This sample's table has roughly 2,900 distinct CDR3 sequences. The sample taken for sequencing was peripheral blood. The receptor comes from a human donor with an autoimmune cytopenia or autoimmune hepatitis (not recorded which). The chain recombines TRBV6-5 with TRBJ2-1; TCRdb's D gene call, TRBD2, goes unchecked for lack of DNA. CDR3 residues: CASRGPGLAGYNEQFF.